The rows below give T cell receptor beta chains drawn from one sample of a study of radiotherapy plus CTLA-4 blockade in lung cancer. Generated by immunoSEQ multiplex PCR, the TCRdb table keeps only in-frame clones and is missing some. The profile shows 35,000 to 40,000 clones, 85% to 90% of them singletons. Here the sequenced sample was peripheral blood, taken from a patient treated with radiotherapy plus ipilimumab. Receptors were obtained from a human donor with non-small cell lung cancer who had stable disease on radiotherapy plus ipilimumab. Both conserved end residues are part of each CDR3. Fields, in order: J gene, D gene, clone size, V gene, CDR3 protein, CDR3 DNA. D genes are given only for firm matches. Some rows have no size entry. The others give once, few or many, or a class for an expanded clone.

J: TRBJ2-7
D: TRBD2
size: .
V: TRBV27
CDR3: CASSFGGGSYEQYF
DNA: TGTGCCAGCAGTTTTGGCGGGGGCTCCTACGAGCAGTACTTC

J: TRBJ2-5
D: .
size: .
V: TRBV4-1
CDR3: CASSQGTGRAETQYF
DNA: TGCGCCAGCAGCCAAGGGACAGGGAGGGCAGAGACCCAGTACTTC

J: TRBJ2-7
D: TRBD1
size: .
V: TRBV4-2
CDR3: CASSQRGPGQGLYEQYF
DNA: TGTGCCAGCAGCCAAAGGGGACCCGGACAGGGCTTGTACGAGCAGTACTTC

J: TRBJ2-2
D: TRBD1
size: few
V: TRBV29-1
CDR3: CSAGTGETGELFF
DNA: TGCAGCGCAGGGACAGGGGAGACCGGGGAGCTGTTTTTT

J: TRBJ2-2
D: TRBD2
size: .
V: TRBV11-3
CDR3: CASSLQREYTGELFF
DNA: TGTGCCAGCAGCCTCCAGCGGGAGTACACCGGGGAGCTGTTTTTT

J: TRBJ1-3
D: .
size: .
V: TRBV21-1
CDR3: CASSKDKEGGNTIYF
DNA: TGTGCCAGCAGCAAAGATAAAGAGGGTGGAAACACCATATATTTT

J: TRBJ2-2
D: TRBD1
size: .
V: TRBV19
CDR3: CASSQRQGAPGELFF
DNA: TGTGCCAGTAGTCAAAGACAGGGGGCGCCCGGGGAGCTGTTTTTT

J: TRBJ2-1
D: TRBD2
size: once
V: TRBV7-2
CDR3: CASSRTSGSNEQFF
DNA: TGTGCCAGCAGCCGGACTAGCGGGAGTAATGAGCAGTTCTTC

J: TRBJ2-1
D: .
size: .
V: TRBV5-6
CDR3: CASSLVAVLGNNEQFF
DNA: TGTGCCAGCAGCTTGGTGGCCGTCCTAGGAAACAATGAGCAGTTCTTC

J: TRBJ2-5
D: .
size: .
V: TRBV5-4
CDR3: CASSLRRTQYF
DNA: TGTGCCAGCAGCTTGAGGAGGACCCAGTACTTC

J: TRBJ1-3
D: TRBD1
size: .
V: TRBV18
CDR3: CASSPNTITGQTGNTIYF
DNA: TGTGCCAGCTCACCAAATACGATAACGGGACAGACTGGAAACACCATATATTTT

J: TRBJ2-7
D: .
size: .
V: TRBV14
CDR3: CASSQEWQKSQYF
DNA: TGTGCCAGCAGCCAAGAATGGCAGAAATCGCAGTACTTC

J: TRBJ2-2
D: .
size: .
V: TRBV7-3
CDR3: CASAREPNTGEPFF
DNA: TGTGCCAGCGCACGGGAGCCGAACACCGGGGAGCCGTTTTTT

J: TRBJ2-5
D: TRBD1
size: few
V: TRBV15
CDR3: CATSRDPGQQETQYF
DNA: TGTGCCACCAGCAGAGATCCGGGACAGCAAGAGACCCAGTACTTC

J: TRBJ2-7
D: TRBD2
size: .
V: TRBV7-8
CDR3: CASSLLAAFYEQYF
DNA: TGTGCCAGCAGCTTACTAGCGGCCTTCTACGAGCAGTACTTC

J: TRBJ1-4
D: TRBD1
size: .
V: TRBV4-1
CDR3: CASSPMANPGQGASTNEKLFF
DNA: TGCGCCAGCAGCCCCATGGCGAACCCGGGACAGGGGGCTTCAACTAATGAAAAACTGTTTTTT

J: TRBJ1-1
D: .
size: .
V: TRBV9
CDR3: CASSVVQGGAEAFF
DNA: TGTGCCAGCAGCGTAGTGCAGGGAGGGGCTGAAGCTTTCTTT

J: TRBJ2-1
D: TRBD2
size: .
V: TRBV5-4
CDR3: CASSFVAGGSNEQFF
DNA: TGTGCCAGCAGCTTTGTAGCGGGAGGGAGTAATGAGCAGTTCTTC

J: TRBJ2-1
D: .
size: .
V: TRBV4-1
CDR3: CASSQGGSGSYNEQFF
DNA: TGCGCCAGCAGCCAAGGGGGATCGGGAAGCTACAATGAGCAGTTCTTC

J: TRBJ2-4
D: TRBD2
size: .
V: TRBV7-2
CDR3: CASSLGLAGEAKNIQYF
DNA: TGTGCCAGCAGCTTAGGGCTAGCGGGAGAGGCCAAAAACATTCAGTACTTC

J: TRBJ2-7
D: TRBD1
size: .
V: TRBV6-5
CDR3: CASSYLGQGAEQYF
DNA: TGTGCCAGCAGTTACTTGGGACAGGGGGCCGAGCAGTACTTC

J: TRBJ2-7
D: .
size: .
V: TRBV5-3
CDR3: CARSFDRTYEQYF
DNA: TGTGCCAGAAGCTTCGACAGGACCTACGAGCAGTACTTC

J: TRBJ2-1
D: .
size: .
V: TRBV6-1
CDR3: CASKLLDYNEQFF
DNA: TGTGCCAGTAAACTCCTCGACTACAATGAGCAGTTCTTC

J: TRBJ2-7
D: TRBD1
size: few
V: TRBV13
CDR3: CASSLGDRGRGEQYF
DNA: TGTGCCAGCAGCTTAGGAGACAGGGGGCGCGGCGAGCAGTACTTC

J: TRBJ1-5
D: .
size: once
V: TRBV10-3
CDR3: CAISESSGNQPQHF
DNA: TGTGCCATCAGTGAGTCTTCCGGCAATCAGCCCCAGCATTTT

J: TRBJ2-7
D: TRBD1
size: .
V: TRBV2
CDR3: CASSQGAYGSYEQYF
DNA: TGTGCCAGCAGCCAGGGGGCATACGGTTCCTACGAGCAGTACTTC

J: TRBJ1-1
D: TRBD1
size: .
V: TRBV5-1
CDR3: CASSGPGTGNTEAFF
DNA: TGCGCCAGCAGCGGACCCGGGACAGGAAACACTGAAGCTTTCTTT

J: TRBJ1-5
D: TRBD1
size: .
V: TRBV19
CDR3: CASSYTGGSAQPQHF
DNA: TGTGCCAGTAGTTACACAGGGGGAAGCGCTCAGCCCCAGCATTTT

J: TRBJ1-1
D: TRBD1
size: .
V: TRBV28
CDR3: CASSLTTGGGTEAFF
DNA: TGTGCCAGCAGCTTGACGACAGGGGGGGGCACTGAAGCTTTCTTT

J: TRBJ2-7
D: TRBD2
size: .
V: TRBV30
CDR3: CAWRQRELHEQYF
DNA: TGTGCCTGGAGACAGCGGGAGCTCCACGAGCAGTACTTC

J: TRBJ2-7
D: TRBD1
size: .
V: TRBV30
CDR3: CAWNPGTGGYEQYF
DNA: TGTGCCTGGAACCCCGGGACAGGAGGCTACGAGCAGTACTTC